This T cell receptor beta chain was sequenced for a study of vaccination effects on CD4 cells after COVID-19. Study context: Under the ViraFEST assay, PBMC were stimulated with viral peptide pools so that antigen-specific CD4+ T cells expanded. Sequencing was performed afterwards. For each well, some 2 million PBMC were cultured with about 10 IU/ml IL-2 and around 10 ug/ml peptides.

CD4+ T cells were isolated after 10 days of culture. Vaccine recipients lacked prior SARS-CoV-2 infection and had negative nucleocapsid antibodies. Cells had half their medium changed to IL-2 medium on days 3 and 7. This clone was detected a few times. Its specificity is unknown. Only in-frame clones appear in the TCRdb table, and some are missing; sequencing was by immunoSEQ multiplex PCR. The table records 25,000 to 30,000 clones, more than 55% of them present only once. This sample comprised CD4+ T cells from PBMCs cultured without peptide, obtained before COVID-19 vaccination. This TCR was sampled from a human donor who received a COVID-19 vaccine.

The CDR3 here is CASSQEPGGGYTF. In DNA, the CDR3 is TGTGCCAGCAGCCAAGAGCCAGGGGGAGGCTACACCTTC. The chain employs TRBV3-1 (or the pseudogene TRBV3-2) and TRBJ1-2; 7 positions agree with TRBD1. The CDR3 runs 13 residues. V gave up 0 bases and J gave up 8 bases; unmatched junction bases: 3. CDR1 and CDR2 from the germline V gene are LGHDT and YNNKEL (reference sequence).